Described below is a single T cell receptor beta chain sequence and its context. The antigen is unknown. The source of the sample is a study of cytomegalovirus exposure and HLA in healthy donors. The study's findings and limits: Some public TCRs appeared in many individuals, while most sequences were rare. There were under 200 TCR beta chains listed as cytomegalovirus-associated.

The donors belonged to the roughly 110-subject validation cohort, separate from the 666-subject first cohort. TCRdb's table, derived via immunoSEQ multiplex PCR, lists solely in-frame clones and lacks some. The top ten clones hold 2.5% to 3.5% of a sample with about 140,000 clones, 86% of them seen once. The CDR3 is made up of 13 amino acids. V was cut by 0 bases and J by 1 base, with 3 bases left in between. Germline assignment: CDR1 SGHNT and CDR2 YENEEA. This TCR came from a man aged 18 to 30 in good health and CMV-seronegative. The chain has TRBV11-3 and TRBJ1-1; D uncertain. The sequenced material came from PBMCs. CDR3 loop: CASSLEANTEAFF. CDR3 coding DNA: TGTGCCAGCAGCTTAGAGGCGAACACTGAAGCTTTCTTT.